This section outlines one T cell receptor (beta chain) sequence together with its context. Using immunoSEQ multiplex PCR, the repertoire was profiled, and TCRdb retains in-frame clones only, with some absent. The sample has some 120,000 clones, about 90% seen once. The data are from a study of T cell changes during pregnancy in multiple sclerosis. Germline V CDR1 and CDR2: SGHAT, FQNNGV. This CDR3 is built from 15 residues. The V gene end was trimmed by 5 bases and the J gene end by 4 bases; junction bases not matched to a gene: 8. This clonotype was obtained from a female donor with multiple sclerosis, enrolled in a pregnancy study. The chain uses TRBV11-2 and TRBJ2-7; 10 nucleotides align to TRBD2. Specimen: peripheral blood, collected in the third trimester of pregnancy. In nucleotides, the CDR3 is TGTGCCAGCAGCCCCCGTACTAGCGGGGAATACGAGCAGTACTTC. Translating gives CASSPRTSGEYEQYF.